Listed here are 10 T cell receptor beta chains from one sample, sequenced in a study of regulatory T cells in long-lasting Graves disease. Time point here: newly diagnosed GD, antithyroid drugs for less than 3 months. The TCR library was prepared using RNA isolated from PBMCs. To make TCR beta libraries, researchers used iRepertoire HTBI primers and Arm-PCR of CDR3 regions. TCRdb re-analysed the multiplex PCR reads in MiXCR, keeping a single row per CDR3 protein. Of some 400,000 distinct CDR3 sequences listed, 15% are singletons. These same data were also listed under a study on T cells in Graves' hyperthyroidism and ophthalmopathy.

The source material was peripheral blood mononuclear cells (PBMCs), sampled at new diagnosis, from a patient treated with antithyroid drugs. Receptors originate from a woman aged 25 to 45 with Graves disease.

This clonotype was seen many times. This chain connects TRBV7-9 to TRBJ2-1; 7 bases fit TRBD2. The CDR3 is made up of 14 amino acids. The germline V gene encodes CDR1 SEHNR and CDR2 FQNEAQ (reference sequence). V trimming: 4 bases; J trimming: 10 bases; junction bases outside the gene matches: 10. CDR3 sequence reads: CASSYGTTLREQFF. CDR3 DNA: TGTGCCAGCAGCTACGGGACTACCCTAAGGGAGCAGTTCTTC. Using reference TRBV7-9 and TRBJ2-1 for the parts outside the CDR3, the full variable domain is DTGVSQNPRHKITKRGQNVTFRCDPISEHNRLYWYRQTLGQGPEFLTYFQNEAQLEKSRLLSDRFSAERPKGSFSTLEIQRTEQGDSAMYLCASSYGTTLREQFFGPGTRLTVL.

Many counts were recorded for this clonotype. This chain connects TRBV11-2 to TRBJ2-5; no firm D call. The DNA end favors TRBJ2-1, so the J call may be wrong. This CDR3 is built from 13 residues. Germline assignment: CDR1 SGHAT and CDR2 FQNNGV. The CDR3 loop is CASSLSLVVRQFF. DNA of the CDR3: TGTGCCAGCAGCTTATCCCTCGTGGTCCGGCAGTTCTTC.

Points on this clonotype: With a much larger clone just one base away, this may be a read error. The gene calls are TRBV27 and TRBJ2-5; D is possibly TRBD1 (6 bases). Per the germline V gene, CDR1 is MNHEY and CDR2 is SMNVEV (reference sequence). The CDR3 is 13 amino acids. The germline V and J ends were trimmed by 4 bases and 5 bases, with 11 bases remaining between them. The CDR3 nucleotides are TGTGCCAGCAGTTCTGGACAGCTGGAGACCCAGTACTTC. This sequence encodes CASSSGQLETQYF.

This clonotype was detected only once. J is TRBJ2-1 and V is TRBV6-2 or TRBV6-3, with TRBD2 matching over 10 bases. Unmatched junction bases numbered 9, after V lost 7 bases and J lost 6 bases. Germline V gene sequence: CDR1 MNHEY, CDR2 SVGEGT. This CDR3 comprises 15 residues. This chain's CDR3 is CASTELAGTGNEQFF. In nucleotides, the CDR3 is TGTGCCAGCACCGAACTAGCGGGAACTGGCAATGAGCAGTTCTTC.

This clonotype was picked up many times. The chain carries TRBV28 and TRBJ1-5; D is possibly TRBD1 (5 bases). There are 13 residues in the CDR3. Germline lookup yields CDR1 MDHEN and CDR2 SYDVKM. Trimming cost V 5 bases and J 5 bases, with 10 bases left between them. The CDR3 loop is CASSGGVDQPQHF. As DNA, the CDR3 is TGTGCCAGCAGTGGGGGTGTCGATCAGCCCCAGCATTTT.

This clonotype appeared many times. The chain links TRBV12-3 or TRBV12-4 to TRBJ1-1; D gene unclear. V lost 3 bases and J 3 bases, leaving 17 bases between the germline ends. The CDR3 contains 16 residues. The CDR3 DNA is TGTGCCAGCAGTTTCAATCCGGGCGCGGGCGACACTGAAGCTTTCTTT. Translating gives CASSFNPGAGDTEAFF.

This clonotype has a handful of counts. The chain links TRBV24-1 to TRBJ2-2, with D unresolved. Germline loops: CDR1 KGHDR, CDR2 SFDVKD. Deletions cut 0 bases from V and 6 bases from J, with 7 bases between. The CDR3 runs 14 residues. In DNA form, the CDR3 reads TGTGCCACCAGTGATTTGCAACCCCCCGGGGAGCTGTTTTTT. Protein product: CATSDLQPPGELFF.

The chain has TRBV2 and TRBJ1-2; TRBD1 matches at 12 bases. There are 17 residues in the CDR3. The germline CDR1 and CDR2 sequences are SNHLY and FYNNEI. Trimming removed 10 bases from V and 7 bases from J; junction bases left unmatched: 19. CDR3 sequence (DNA): TGTGCCACCCTGAAGGGGACAGGGGGCGTTAATTGGTCTGGCTACACCTTC. Translated, it gives CATLKGTGGVNWSGYTF. The full variable domain, completed using reference TRBV2 and TRBJ1-2, is EPEVTQTPSHQVTQMGQEVILRCVPISNHLYFYWYRQILGQKVEFLVSFYNNEISEKSEIFDDQFSVERPDGSNFTLKIRSTKLEDSAMYFCATLKGTGGVNWSGYTFGSGTRLTVV.

This clonotype was recorded many times. This rearrangement joins TRBV11-3 to TRBJ2-7; tentatively, D is TRBD1 (6 bases). V was clipped by 3 bases and J by 5 bases, with 17 bases between them. Germline CDR1 is SGHNT and CDR2 is YENEEA. This CDR3 spans 15 amino acids. Here the CDR3 reads CASSFASRGRDEQYF. As DNA, the CDR3 is TGTGCCAGCAGCTTTGCCTCCAGGGGTAGGGACGAGCAGTACTTC.

This clonotype was recorded once. This chain links TRBV4-1 with TRBJ2-3; 7 bases are a match to TRBD2. There are 17 residues in the CDR3. V was pared by 4 bases and J by 1 base, with 11 bases of the junction left unmatched. The V gene's germline CDR1 is MGHRA and CDR2 YSYEKL. CDR3 nucleotides: TGCGCCAGCAGCCGATCCATACTAGCGCGGGGCACAGATACGCAGTATTTT. This encodes CASSRSILARGTDTQYF.